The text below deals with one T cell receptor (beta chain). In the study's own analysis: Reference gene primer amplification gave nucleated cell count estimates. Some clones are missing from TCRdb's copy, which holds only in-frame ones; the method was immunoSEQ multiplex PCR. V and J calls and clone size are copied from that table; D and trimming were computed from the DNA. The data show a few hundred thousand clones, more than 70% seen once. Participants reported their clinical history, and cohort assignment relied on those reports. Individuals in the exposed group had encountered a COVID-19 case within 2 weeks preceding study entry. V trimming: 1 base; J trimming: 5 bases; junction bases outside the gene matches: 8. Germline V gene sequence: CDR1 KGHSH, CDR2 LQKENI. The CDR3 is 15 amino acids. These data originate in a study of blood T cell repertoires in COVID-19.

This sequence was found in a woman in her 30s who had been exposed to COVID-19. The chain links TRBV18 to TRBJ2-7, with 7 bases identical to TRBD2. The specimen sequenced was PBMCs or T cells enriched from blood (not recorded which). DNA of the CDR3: TGTGCCAGCTCACCACGAAGCGGGAAGGAAAACGAGCAGTACTTC. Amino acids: CASSPRSGKENEQYF. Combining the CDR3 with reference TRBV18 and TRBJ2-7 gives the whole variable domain NAGVMQNPRHLVRRRGQEARLRCSPMKGHSHVYWYRQLPEEGLKFMVYLQKENIIDESGMPKERFSAEFPKEGPSILRIQQVVRGDSAAYFCASSPRSGKENEQYFGPGTRLTVT.